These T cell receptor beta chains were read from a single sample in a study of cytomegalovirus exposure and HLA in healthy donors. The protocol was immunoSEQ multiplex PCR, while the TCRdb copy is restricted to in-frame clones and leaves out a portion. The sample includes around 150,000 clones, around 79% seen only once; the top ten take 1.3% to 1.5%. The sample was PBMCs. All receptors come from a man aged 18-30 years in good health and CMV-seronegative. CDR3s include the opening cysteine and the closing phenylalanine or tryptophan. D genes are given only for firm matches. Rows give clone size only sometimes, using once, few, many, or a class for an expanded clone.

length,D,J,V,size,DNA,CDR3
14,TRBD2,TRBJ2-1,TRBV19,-,TGTGCCAGTCAATGGACTAGCGATTACAATGAGCAGTTCTTC,CASQWTSDYNEQFF
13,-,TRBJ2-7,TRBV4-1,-,TGCGCCAGCAGCCAGCAAAGGGGTTACGAGCAGTACTTC,CASSQQRGYEQYF
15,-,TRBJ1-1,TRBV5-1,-,TGCGCCAGCAGCCAGACAGCACCGCCAGACACTGAAGCTTTCTTT,CASSQTAPPDTEAFF
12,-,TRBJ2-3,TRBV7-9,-,TGTGCCAGCAGCTTCGGGGGAGATACGCAGTATTTT,CASSFGGDTQYF
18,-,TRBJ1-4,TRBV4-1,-,TGCGCCAGCAGCCAAGATCTGGCGGGGGGAGCAACTAATGAAAAACTGTTTTTT,CASSQDLAGGATNEKLFF
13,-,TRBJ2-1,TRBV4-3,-,TGCGCCAGCAGCCATGTAACTTACAATGAGCAGTTCTTC,CASSHVTYNEQFF
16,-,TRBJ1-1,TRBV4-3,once,TGCGCCAGCAGCCAAGCTTACAGGGTAGATAGGACTGAAGCTTTCTTT,CASSQAYRVDRTEAFF
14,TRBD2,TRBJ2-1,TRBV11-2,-,TGTGCCAGCAGCCGGACTAGCGCGAACAATGAGCAGTTCTTC,CASSRTSANNEQFF
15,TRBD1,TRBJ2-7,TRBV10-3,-,TGTGCCATCAGTGAGCCCAGGGGGCGACATGACGAGCAGTACTTC,CAISEPRGRHDEQYF
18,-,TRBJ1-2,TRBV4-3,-,TGCGCCAGCAGCCAAACCTCAATACCCCAAGGCGGGGGCTATGGCTACACCTTC,CASSQTSIPQGGGYGYTF
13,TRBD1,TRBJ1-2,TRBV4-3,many,TGCGCCAGCAGCCTCGGACAGGGCCATGGCTACACCTTC,CASSLGQGHGYTF
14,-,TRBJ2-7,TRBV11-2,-,TGTGCCAGCAGCTTAGGTGGAGGGGCCTACGAGCAGTACTTC,CASSLGGGAYEQYF
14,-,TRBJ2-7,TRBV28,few,TGTGCCAGCAGTCCACCGGACACCCCCTACGAGCAGTACTTC,CASSPPDTPYEQYF
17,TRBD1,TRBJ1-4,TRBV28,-,TGTGCCAGCAGTTTACCTTACAGGGGGTTAACTAATGAAAAACTGTTTTTT,CASSLPYRGLTNEKLFF
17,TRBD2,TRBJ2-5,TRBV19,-,TGTGCCAGTACCCAACTCTTCCTAGCGGGTTCACAAGAGACCCAGTACTTC,CASTQLFLAGSQETQYF
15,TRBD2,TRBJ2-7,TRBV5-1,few,TGCGCCAGCAGCTTGGGGGGACTAGCGGGAGCGGATCAGTACTTC,CASSLGGLAGADQYF
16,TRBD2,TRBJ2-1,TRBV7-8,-,TGTGCCAGCAGCTTGGAAACTAGCGGGAGGAACGATGAGCAGTTCTTC,CASSLETSGRNDEQFF
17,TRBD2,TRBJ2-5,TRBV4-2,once,TGTGCCAGCAGCCAAGATACCGGGACTAGCGAACAAGAGACCCAGTACTTC,CASSQDTGTSEQETQYF
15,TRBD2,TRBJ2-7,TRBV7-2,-,TGTGCCAGCAGCTTACTAGCGGGAGGGCCCTTAGAGCAGTACTTC,CASSLLAGGPLEQYF
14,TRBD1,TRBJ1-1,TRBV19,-,TGTGCCAGTAGTATGGCAGGGGGGAACACTGAAGCTTTCTTT,CASSMAGGNTEAFF
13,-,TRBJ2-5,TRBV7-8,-,TGTGCCAGCAGCGCTTTGGGGGGTGAGACCCAGTACTTC,CASSALGGETQYF
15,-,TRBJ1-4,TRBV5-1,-,TGCGCCAGCAGCCCGGAGTGGAGGGCGGGTGAAAAACTGTTTTTT,CASSPEWRAGEKLFF
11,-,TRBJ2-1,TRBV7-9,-,TGTTCCAGCAGCTTACGGTATGAGCAGTTCTTC,CSSSLRYEQFF
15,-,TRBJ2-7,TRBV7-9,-,TGTGCCAGCAAGGTGGTCGGGGGGCCGGCCTACGAGCAGTACTTC,CASKVVGGPAYEQYF
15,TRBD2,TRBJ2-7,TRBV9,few,TGTGCCAGCAGCTCCAGGGATAGCGGGAGCTACGAGCAGTACTTC,CASSSRDSGSYEQYF
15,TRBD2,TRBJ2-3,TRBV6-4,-,TGTGCCAGCAGTGACCAAGCGGGATTCACAGATACGCAGTATTTT,CASSDQAGFTDTQYF
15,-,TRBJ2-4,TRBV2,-,TGTGCCAGCAGGCGTACAGTGCTAGCCAAAAACATTCAGTACTTC,CASRRTVLAKNIQYF
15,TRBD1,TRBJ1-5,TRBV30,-,TGTGCCTGGAGTGCTGGGACAGGGGCAGCTCAGCCCCAGCATTTT,CAWSAGTGAAQPQHF
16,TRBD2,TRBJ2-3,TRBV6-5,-,TGTGCCAGCAGTTACTCCCCTAGCGGCAGCACAGATACGCAGTATTTT,CASSYSPSGSTDTQYF
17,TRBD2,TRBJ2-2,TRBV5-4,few,TGTGCCAGCAGCTTGGGGACTAGCGGGAGTCTGGACGGGGAGCTGTTTTTT,CASSLGTSGSLDGELFF
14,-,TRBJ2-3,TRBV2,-,TGTGCCAGCAGCGGGGGAATAGTCCCAGATACGCAGTATTTT,CASSGGIVPDTQYF
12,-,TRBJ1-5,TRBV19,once,TGTGCCAGTAGTATGGGGGGGCAGCCCCAGCATTTT,CASSMGGQPQHF
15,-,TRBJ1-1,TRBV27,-,TGTGCCAGCAGTTTAATGGTGGGGCGCGGTCAAGATGCTTTCTTT,CASSLMVGRGQDAFF
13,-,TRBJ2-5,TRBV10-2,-,TGCGCCAGCAGTGAGTCGAGAGTAGAGACCCAGTACTTC,CASSESRVETQYF
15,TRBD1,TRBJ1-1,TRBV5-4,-,TGTGCCAGCAGCTTACAGGGGGAGCCGAACACTGAAGCTTTCTTT,CASSLQGEPNTEAFF
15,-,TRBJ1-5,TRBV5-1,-,TGCGCCAGCAGCTTGAATGGGGCGAGCAATCAGCCCCAGCATTTT,CASSLNGASNQPQHF
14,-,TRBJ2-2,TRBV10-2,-,TGCGCCAGCAGTGTGCAGGGGGGAATCGGGGAGCTGTTTTTT,CASSVQGGIGELFF
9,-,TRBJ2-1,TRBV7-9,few,TGTTCCAGCAGCTACAAGCAGTTCTTC,CSSSYKQFF
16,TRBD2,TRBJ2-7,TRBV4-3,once,TGCGCCAGCAGCCGAGGAGAGGGACTAGCGTCGCCCGAGCAGTACTTC,CASSRGEGLASPEQYF
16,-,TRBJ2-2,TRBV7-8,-,TGTGCCGGCAGCCCCACCCGACAGACCGACACCGGGGAGCTGTTTTTT,CAGSPTRQTDTGELFF
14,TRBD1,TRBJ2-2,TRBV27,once,TGTGCCAGCAGTCGGACAGGGATCGGCCGGGAGCTGTTTTTT,CASSRTGIGRELFF
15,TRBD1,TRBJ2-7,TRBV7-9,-,TGTGTCAGCAGCTCCGGACAGGGGGCAACCTACGAGCAGTACTTC,CVSSSGQGATYEQYF
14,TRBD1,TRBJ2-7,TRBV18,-,TGTGCCAGCACAACCGGACAGGGGGCCGGCGAGCAGTACTTC,CASTTGQGAGEQYF
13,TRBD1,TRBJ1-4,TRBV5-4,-,TGTGCCAGCAGCACCGGGACAGGAGAAAAACTGTTTTTT,CASSTGTGEKLFF
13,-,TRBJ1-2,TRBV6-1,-,TGTGCCAGCACTGTAGACAGCCCCTATGGCTACACCTTC,CASTVDSPYGYTF
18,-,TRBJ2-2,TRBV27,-,TGTGCCAGCAGTTTATTAGCGGTGAGGGGGCGGAACACCGGGGAGCTGTTTTTT,CASSLLAVRGRNTGELFF